A selection of T cell receptor beta chains follows, all from one sample in a study of cytomegalovirus exposure and HLA in healthy donors. The assay was immunoSEQ multiplex PCR, and TCRdb's table has in-frame clones only and misses some. The data contain some 320,000 clones, about nine tenths of them singletons. The sequenced sample consisted of PBMCs. The source of these receptors is a woman aged 25 to 39 in good health and CMV-seropositive. Both conserved end residues are part of each CDR3.

>TRBV29-1
CSSSQEGGVQETQYF
>TRBV7-9
CASSLASGLWEQFF
>TRBV28
CASSDTGTGNSPLHF
>TRBV19
CASSMGGGTEAFF
>TRBV5-1
CASSSGTGNNYNSPLHF
>TRBV15
CATSREGSYEQYF
>TRBV27
CASSVLAGAQETQYF
>TRBV29-1
CSVESGRGGLEQYF
>TRBV27
CASSSGGSSTDTQYF
>TRBV6-1
CASSAGRDYEQYF
>TRBV6-4
CASSKGVGDQETQYF
>TRBV7-6
CASSSGQGAELFF
>TRBV27
CASRNLQGAGELFF
>TRBV30
CAWSTGRISNF
>TRBV13
CASSLSGGDTGELFF
>TRBV15
CATSRDGTGSNYGYTF